Each of the 7 T cell receptor beta chains below was sequenced from the same sample in a study of blood T cells in healthy people across ages. The second PCR ran roughly 6 to 11 cycles with a sample-barcoded 5' primer and J-beta primers. Via MiXCR, TCRdb re-called the 5' RACE reads, giving one row per CDR3 protein. The sample includes about 780,000 distinct CDR3 sequences, around 68% of them seen just once. The sequencing input was blood. The origin of the receptors is a man aged 25-40 years in good health.

This rearrangement joins TRBV2 to TRBJ1-2; D is perhaps TRBD1 (6 bases). V was cut by 7 bases and J by 4 bases, with 22 bases left in between. Germline V gene data show CDR1 as SNHLY and CDR2 as FYNNEI. The CDR3 contains 16 residues. In DNA, the CDR3 is TGTGCCAGCAATTGGGGCACAGGGTCCGGTTTCTATGGCTACACCTTC. Residues: CASNWGTGSGFYGYTF.

The J gene is TRBJ2-7, the V gene TRBV5-1; maybe TRBD1 (6 bases). Trimming cost V 8 bases and J 3 bases, with 15 bases left between them. This CDR3 has 13 residues. Germline V gene data show CDR1 as SGHRS and CDR2 as YFSETQ. The CDR3 region is CASARQDNYEQYF. For the CDR3, the DNA is TGCGCCAGTGCTAGACAGGACAACTACGAGCAGTACTTC.

This chain connects TRBV5-1 to TRBJ2-1, with D possibly TRBD2 on 6 matching bases. V lost 0 bases to trimming and J lost 8 bases, with 24 bases between them. Germline V gene data show CDR1 as SGHRS and CDR2 as YFSETQ. This CDR3 is 18 amino acids long. CDR3 in DNA: TGCGCCAGCAGCTTGGCCTCCCTAATCGGGAAAAGGAGGGATGAGCAGTTCTTC. Residues: CASSLASLIGKRRDEQFF.

V gene TRBV4-3 combines with J gene TRBJ2-3; the match to TRBD2 covers 10 bases. With V trimmed by 0 bases and J by 1 base, 4 bases remained unmatched. Germline V gene lookup returns CDR1 LGHNA and CDR2 YSLEER. This CDR3 is 17 amino acids long. The CDR3 loop reads CASSQDITSGGTDTQYF. As DNA, the CDR3 is TGCGCCAGCAGCCAAGATATCACTAGCGGGGGCACAGATACGCAGTATTTT.

The rearrangement links TRBV6-5 to TRBJ2-4; D unclear. CDR3 length: 15 residues. The germline V gene has CDR1 MNHEY and CDR2 SVGAGI. The V end was cut by 3 bases, the J end by 13 bases, with 22 bases between. Written as DNA, the CDR3 is TGTGCCAGCAGTTATAGTCCCGGCCGATTCTACGGGCAGTACTTC. As protein: CASSYSPGRFYGQYF.

J is TRBJ2-7 and V is TRBV28, with 9 bases lining up with TRBD1. V was pared by 4 bases and J by 0 bases, with 4 bases of the junction left unmatched. This CDR3 is 15 amino acids long. Germline CDR1 reads MDHEN; CDR2 reads SYDVKM. CDR3 protein: CASSWTGEFSYEQYF. The CDR3 DNA reads as TGTGCCAGCAGTTGGACAGGGGAATTCTCCTACGAGCAGTACTTC.

In its sample, this clonotype was seen a few times. The chain combines TRBV5-1 with TRBJ1-2; D uncertain. The ends were cut back, 2 bases at V and 5 bases at J, with 19 bases in the middle. This CDR3 contains 16 residues. Per the germline V gene, CDR1 is SGHRS and CDR2 is YFSETQ. CDR3 in amino acids: CASSFDSLDEPYGYTF. CDR3 bases: TGCGCCAGCAGCTTCGACTCCCTGGATGAACCATATGGCTACACCTTC. Combining the CDR3 with reference TRBV5-1 and TRBJ1-2 gives the whole variable domain KAGVTQTPRYLIKTRGQQVTLSCSPISGHRSVSWYQQTPGQGLQFLFEYFSETQRNKGNFPGRFSGRQFSNSRSEMNVSTLELGDSALYLCASSFDSLDEPYGYTFGSGTRLTVV.